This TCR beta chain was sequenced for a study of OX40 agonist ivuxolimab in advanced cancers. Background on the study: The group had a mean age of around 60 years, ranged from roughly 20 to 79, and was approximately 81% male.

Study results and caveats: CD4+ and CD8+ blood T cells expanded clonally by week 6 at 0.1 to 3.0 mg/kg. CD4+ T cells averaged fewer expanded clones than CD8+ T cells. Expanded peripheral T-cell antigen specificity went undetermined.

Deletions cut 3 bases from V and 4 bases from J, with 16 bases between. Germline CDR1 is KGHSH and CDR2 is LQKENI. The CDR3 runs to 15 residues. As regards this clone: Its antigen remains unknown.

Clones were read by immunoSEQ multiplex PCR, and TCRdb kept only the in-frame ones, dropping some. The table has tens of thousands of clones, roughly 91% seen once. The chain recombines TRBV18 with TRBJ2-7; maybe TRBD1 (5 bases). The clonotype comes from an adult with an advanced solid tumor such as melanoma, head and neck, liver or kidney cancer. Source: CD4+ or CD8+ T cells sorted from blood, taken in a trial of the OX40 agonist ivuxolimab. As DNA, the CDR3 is TGTGCCAGCTCACCGCGGCAGGGCCAGTGGTACGAGCAGTACTTC. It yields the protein CASSPRQGQWYEQYF.